This passage covers 31 T cell receptor beta chains from one sample sequenced in a study of graft-versus-host responses after intestinal transplantation. Sequencing used immunoSEQ multiplex PCR; TCRdb keeps in-frame clones, though not all of them. The table lists tens of thousands of clones, 70% to 90% of them singletons. Material: PBMCs, obtained approximately four weeks after intestinal transplant. Source of these receptors: a human patient who received an intestinal transplant, so some T cells may come from the graft donor.

CDR3 coding DNA: TGTGCCAGCAGCCGACGGACAGCCTTACTAAAGGGCGAGCAGTACTTC. Residues: CASSRRTALLKGEQYF. The chain joins TRBV14 to TRBJ2-7; a weak D match, TRBD1 (6 bases). Trimming stripped 4 bases from V and 6 bases from J, with 22 bases between. Germline CDR1 and CDR2: SGHDN and FVKESK. CDR3 length equals 16 residues.

The chain is built from TRBV10-3 and TRBJ2-5; TRBD2 aligns across 12 bases. Trimming removed 8 bases from V and 2 bases from J; junction bases left unmatched: 12. Germline assignment: CDR1 ENHRY and CDR2 SYGVKD. This CDR3 spans 17 amino acids. For the CDR3, the DNA is TGTGCCATCGCTAGCGGGGGGGCGGCTGCCCGTCAAGAGACCCAGTACTTC. Protein product: CAIASGGAAARQETQYF.

This clone has more than one count but fewer than ten. The rearrangement joins TRBV7-8 to TRBJ2-7, with a possible D match to TRBD2 (5 bases). Germline loops: CDR1 SGHVS, CDR2 FQNEAQ. This CDR3 region has 14 residues. Trimming removed 1 base from V and 0 bases from J, with 7 bases in between. CDR3 sequence (DNA): TGTGCCAGCAGCTTAGGGAGGAGCTCCTACGAGCAGTACTTC. Encoded protein: CASSLGRSSYEQYF.

This clone was found a few times. This chain uses TRBV10-1 with TRBJ2-3; tentatively, D is TRBD1 or TRBD2 (5 bases each). V shed 8 bases and J shed 0 bases, with 9 bases lying between them. Germline-derived CDR1 and CDR2 are WNHNN and SYGVQD (reference sequence). The CDR3 runs 13 residues. In DNA form, the CDR3 reads TGCGCCAGCTCTAGGGACAGCACAGATACGCAGTATTTT. Protein sequence: CASSRDSTDTQYF.

CDR3 amino acids: CASSQGWGQQETQYF. The CDR3 DNA sequence: TGCGCCAGCAGCCAAGGGTGGGGACAGCAAGAGACCCAGTACTTC. V is TRBV4-1 and J is TRBJ2-5; 7 nucleotides align to TRBD1. V shed 1 base and J 2 bases; nucleotides not matched to a gene: 4. CDR1 MGHRA and CDR2 YSYEKL come from the germline V gene. This CDR3 is 15 amino acids long.

This chain links TRBV19 with TRBJ2-3, with 10 bases matching TRBD2. Germline V gene lookup returns CDR1 LNHDA and CDR2 SQIVND (reference sequence). Trimming cost V 5 bases and J 4 bases; bases outside gene matches: 6. The CDR3 loop spans 15 amino acids. As DNA, the CDR3 is TGTGCCAGTAGTCTCGGACTAGCGGCCTCAGATACGCAGTATTTT. The encoded protein is CASSLGLAASDTQYF.

This clone appeared a single time. This chain uses TRBV6-5 with TRBJ2-7; D tentatively fits TRBD1 or TRBD2 (5 bases each). This CDR3 has 15 residues. Germline lookup yields CDR1 MNHEY and CDR2 SVGAGI. Between the trimmed V and J ends, which lost 6 bases and 3 bases, there was a span of 18 bases. The CDR3 reads CASRPGRSQGYEQYF. The CDR3 DNA sequence: TGTGCCAGCAGACCAGGGAGAAGTCAGGGCTACGAGCAGTACTTC.

This chain connects TRBV2 to TRBJ2-7; TRBD2 matches 7 bases. This CDR3 comprises 14 residues. The V gene end was trimmed by 9 bases and the J gene end by 3 bases; junction bases not matched to a gene: 11. CDR1 is SNHLY, CDR2 FYNNEI, per germline. The CDR3, as DNA: TGTGCCAGGGGGGGGACGACCACCTTCTACGAGCAGTACTTC. It encodes CARGGTTTFYEQYF.

This clone was counted between two and nine times. This chain connects TRBV18 to TRBJ1-5; 8 bases are a match to TRBD1. V lost 3 bases to trimming and J lost 7 bases; unmatched junction nucleotides: 5. The germline gives CDR1 KGHSH, CDR2 LQKENI. The CDR3 is made up of 14 amino acids. Here the CDR3 reads CASSPTGVGQPQHF. DNA of the CDR3: TGTGCCAGCTCACCGACAGGGGTGGGACAGCCCCAGCATTTT.

This clone has only one observation. J is TRBJ2-5 and V is TRBV27; 7 bases are a match to TRBD1. There are 13 residues in the CDR3. CDR1 and CDR2 (germline): MNHEY, SMNVEV (reference sequence). The ends lost 6 bases at V and 0 bases at J; junction bases unmatched: 1. CDR3 DNA: TGTGCCAGCAGAGGACAGGACCAAGAGACCCAGTACTTC. Its protein product is CASRGQDQETQYF.

This clone was recorded a few times. This chain links TRBV6-5 with TRBJ2-5; 7 bases map to TRBD2. The CDR3 has 14 residues. Unmatched junction bases numbered 2, after V lost 2 bases and J lost 2 bases. Germline values: CDR1 MNHEY, CDR2 SVGAGI. The CDR3 region is CASSYNGRQETQYF. The CDR3 coding sequence is TGTGCCAGCAGTTACAACGGGAGGCAAGAGACCCAGTACTTC.

As regards this clone: The same CDR3 can be traced to other DNA sequences in this sample. The chain couples TRBV12-5 to TRBJ2-1, with TRBD2 matching 14 bases. CDR1 is LGHNT and CDR2 is FRNRAP in the germline V gene. Trimming took 7 bases from V and 5 from J; bases not matched to a gene: 13. The CDR3 spans 18 residues. The CDR3 sequence: CASALPPGLAGVDNEQFF. DNA for the CDR3: TGTGCTAGTGCCCTCCCCCCGGGACTAGCGGGGGTTGACAATGAGCAGTTCTTC.

The gene calls are TRBV19 and TRBJ1-2; 9 positions match TRBD1. The germline gives CDR1 LNHDA, CDR2 SQIVND (reference sequence). The CDR3 is 15 amino acids. Trimming cost V 3 bases and J 4 bases; bases outside gene matches: 6. CDR3 bases: TGTGCCAGTAGTATCCTTCCGGGACAGGGCTATGGCTACACCTTC. Translation gives CASSILPGQGYGYTF.

The genes are TRBV4-1 and TRBJ1-5; D is unclear. Trimming shortened V by 2 bases and J by 3 bases, and 11 bases separated the two germline ends. Germline V gives CDR1 MGHRA, CDR2 YSYEKL. The CDR3 runs to 15 residues. CDR3 DNA: TGCGCCAGCAGCCAAATCGATAGAATCAATCAGCCCCAGCATTTT. Amino acids: CASSQIDRINQPQHF.

The V gene is TRBV4-1, the J gene TRBJ2-2, with 7 bases lining up with TRBD1. This CDR3 has 17 residues. The junction had 11 bases not matched to a gene; V was cut back by 4 bases and J by 3 bases. In germline, CDR1 is MGHRA, CDR2 YSYEKL. The CDR3, as DNA: TGCGCCAGCAGCCCACTCAACAGGGGACGATACACCGGGGAGCTGTTTTTT. It specifies CASSPLNRGRYTGELFF.

The CDR3 loop reads CASSYSRGTGELFF. The CDR3 DNA reads as TGTGCCAGCAGTTACTCCAGGGGGACCGGGGAGCTGTTTTTT. The J gene is TRBJ2-2, the V gene TRBV28; the match to TRBD1 covers 7 bases. Germline lookup yields CDR1 MDHEN and CDR2 SYDVKM. The CDR3 runs to 14 residues. Unmatched junction bases numbered 4, after V lost 4 bases and J lost 5 bases.

This clone appeared once. The chain links TRBV5-1 to TRBJ2-3; maybe TRBD2 (6 bases). Germline CDR1 and CDR2: SGHRS and YFSETQ. V lost 4 bases to trimming and J lost 2 bases, with 11 bases between them. CDR3 length: 14 residues. The CDR3 coding sequence is TGCGCCAGCAGCCCGGGACTTCCCACAGATACGCAGTATTTT. Residues: CASSPGLPTDTQYF.

The chain employs TRBV28 and TRBJ2-7; D ambiguous. The CDR3 covers 13 residues. The germline CDR1 and CDR2 sequences are MDHEN and SYDVKM. The V end was cut by 6 bases, the J end by 3 bases, with 12 bases between. CDR3 sequence (DNA): TGTGCCAGCAGCCCGGGTTGGGTCTACGAGCAGTACTTC. This codes for CASSPGWVYEQYF. The whole variable domain, remainder taken from reference TRBV28 and TRBJ2-7, is DVKVTQSSRYLVKRTGEKVFLECVQDMDHENMFWYRQDPGLGLRLIYFSYDVKMKEKGDIPEGYSVSREKKERFSLILESASTNQTSMYLCASSPGWVYEQYFGPGTRLTVT.

The J gene is TRBJ1-1, the V gene TRBV9, with D possibly being TRBD1 (5 bases). CDR1 is SGDLS, CDR2 YYNGEE, per germline. The ends were cut back, 0 bases at V and 4 bases at J, with 16 bases in the middle. The CDR3 length is 16 residues. The CDR3 loop is CASSVGGDAGGTEAFF. The CDR3 bases are TGTGCCAGCAGCGTAGGGGGGGACGCAGGAGGCACTGAAGCTTTCTTT.

This clone appeared a single time. V is TRBV6-6 and J is TRBJ2-5, with a weak D call TRBD1 (6 bases). Germline V gene sequence: CDR1 MNHNY, CDR2 SVGAGI (reference sequence). The ends were cut back, 6 bases at V and 2 bases at J, with 13 bases in the middle. The CDR3 totals 14 residues. CDR3 in DNA: TGTGCCAGCAGGGTGGACAGAGTACAAGAGACCCAGTACTTC. Its protein is CASRVDRVQETQYF.

V usage is TRBV30 and J usage is TRBJ2-5; TRBD1 is a possible D gene (6 bases). Germline CDR1 and CDR2: GTSNPN and SVGIG (reference sequence). Trimming stripped 3 bases from V and 5 bases from J, with 10 bases between. CDR3 size: 12 residues. The CDR3, as DNA: TGTGCCTGGAGACAGGGCATGGAGACCCAGTACTTC. Translation gives CAWRQGMETQYF.

This clone was detected a few times. The chain is built from TRBV6-1 and TRBJ2-7; a possible D gene is TRBD2 (7 bases). V was cut by 6 bases and J by 2 bases, with 11 bases left in between. This CDR3 region has 13 residues. The germline gives CDR1 MNHNS, CDR2 SASEGT. The CDR3 reads CASRAGAPYEQYF. CDR3 bases: TGTGCCAGCAGGGCGGGGGCACCCTACGAGCAGTACTTC.

V usage is TRBV4-1 and J usage is TRBJ2-1, with D perhaps TRBD1 or TRBD2 (7 bases each). The CDR3 totals 15 residues. V lost 1 base, J lost 7 bases, and 14 bases lay in between. The germline V gene encodes CDR1 MGHRA and CDR2 YSYEKL. CDR3 bases: TGCGCCAGCAGCCAAGCCAGGGGGGGGGCGAATGAGCAGTTCTTC. Its translation is CASSQARGGANEQFF.

The chain employs TRBV28 and TRBJ2-7; D remains ambiguous. Germline-derived CDR1 and CDR2 are MDHEN and SYDVKM. The CDR3 contains 13 residues. V lost 3 bases and J 2 bases, leaving 8 bases between the germline ends. CDR3: CASSFFRTYEQYF. CDR3 DNA: TGTGCCAGCAGTTTTTTCAGAACCTACGAGCAGTACTTC.

This clone was recorded once. The chain recombines TRBV2 with TRBJ1-4, with TRBD1 matching over 7 bases. Germline CDR1 and CDR2: SNHLY and FYNNEI. This CDR3 spans 14 amino acids. The V and J ends lost 2 bases and 7 bases, in that order; junction bases with no gene match: 4. The CDR3 spells CASSESRGGEKLFF. The CDR3 DNA follows: TGTGCCAGCAGTGAATCCAGGGGGGGTGAAAAACTGTTTTTT. The full variable domain, in which reference TRBV2 and TRBJ1-4 provide the parts outside the CDR3, is EPEVTQTPSHQVTQMGQEVILRCVPISNHLYFYWYRQILGQKVEFLVSFYNNEISEKSEIFDDQFSVERPDGSNFTLKIRSTKLEDSAMYFCASSESRGGEKLFFGSGTQLSVL.

The chain recombines TRBV7-6 with TRBJ2-3, with TRBD2 matching over 7 bases. The J segment lost 6 bases and the V segment lost 5 bases, leaving 8 bases of the junction unmatched. The CDR3 runs to 14 residues. CDR1 is SGHVS and CDR2 is FNYEAQ in the germline V gene. The CDR3 region has the DNA TGTGCCAGCAGCAGGACTAGTAGGACGGATACGCAGTATTTT. Protein sequence: CASSRTSRTDTQYF.

CDR3 coding DNA: TGTGCCAGCATCAAGACTGAAAACGACAATGAGCAGTTCTTC. It encodes CASIKTENDNEQFF. V is TRBV2 and J is TRBJ2-1; no definite D call. CDR1 SNHLY and CDR2 FYNNEI come from the germline V gene. V was trimmed by 7 bases and J by 5 bases, leaving 15 bases between them. There are 14 residues in the CDR3. Based on the CDR3 plus reference TRBV2 and TRBJ2-1, the full variable domain is EPEVTQTPSHQVTQMGQEVILRCVPISNHLYFYWYRQILGQKVEFLVSFYNNEISEKSEIFDDQFSVERPDGSNFTLKIRSTKLEDSAMYFCASIKTENDNEQFFGPGTRLTVL.

The chain employs TRBV18 and TRBJ2-7; D could derive from TRBD1 or TRBD2 (6 bases each). Germline lookup yields CDR1 KGHSH and CDR2 LQKENI. With 4 bases removed from V and 3 bases from J, the gap between germline ends came to 19 bases. The CDR3 sequence is 16 residues long. The CDR3: CASSLKRQEGNYEQYF. In nucleotides, the CDR3 is TGTGCCAGCTCACTAAAAAGACAGGAGGGCAACTACGAGCAGTACTTC. Full variable domain (outside the CDR3, taken from reference TRBV18 and TRBJ2-7): NAGVMQNPRHLVRRRGQEARLRCSPMKGHSHVYWYRQLPEEGLKFMVYLQKENIIDESGMPKERFSAEFPKEGPSILRIQQVVRGDSAAYFCASSLKRQEGNYEQYFGPGTRLTVT.

The rearrangement uses TRBV11-2 and TRBJ2-4; D is uncertain. Germline V gene data show CDR1 as SGHAT and CDR2 as FQNNGV. The ends were cut back, 1 base at V and 0 bases at J, with 13 bases in the middle. CDR3 size: 17 residues. CDR3 region: CASSLVGSVVAKNIQYF. The CDR3, as DNA: TGTGCCAGCAGCTTAGTCGGTAGTGTGGTAGCCAAAAACATTCAGTACTTC.

The chain employs TRBV5-7 and TRBJ2-3, with 8 nucleotides matching TRBD2. TRBV5-7 is marked as an open reading frame, function uncertain. This CDR3 is 14 amino acids long. V lost 0 bases to trimming and J lost 4 bases; unmatched junction nucleotides: 1. CDR3 sequence: CASSLEAGADTQYF. CDR3 nucleotide sequence: TGTGCCAGCAGCTTGGAAGCGGGGGCAGATACGCAGTATTTT.

The rearrangement joins TRBV30 to TRBJ1-5; a weak D match, TRBD1 (6 bases). This CDR3 is built from 13 residues. Per the germline V gene, CDR1 is GTSNPN and CDR2 is SVGIG (reference sequence). Trimming took off 1 base at V and 6 bases at J, with 10 bases between the two ends. CDR3 sequence (DNA): TGTGCCTGGAGTGGGGGAGGGGGTCAGCCCCAGCATTTT. This translates into CAWSGGGGQPQHF.